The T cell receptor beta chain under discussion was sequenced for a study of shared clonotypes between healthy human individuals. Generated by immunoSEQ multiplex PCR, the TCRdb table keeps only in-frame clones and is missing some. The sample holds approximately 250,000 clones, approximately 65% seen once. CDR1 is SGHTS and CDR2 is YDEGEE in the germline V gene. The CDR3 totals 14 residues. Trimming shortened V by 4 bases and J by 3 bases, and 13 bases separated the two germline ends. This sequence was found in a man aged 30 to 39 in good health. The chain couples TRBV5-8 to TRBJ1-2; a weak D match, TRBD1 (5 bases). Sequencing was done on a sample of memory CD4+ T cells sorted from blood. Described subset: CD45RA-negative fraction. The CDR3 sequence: CASSLGTGYYGYTF. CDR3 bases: TGTGCCAGCAGCCTCGGGACGGGATACTATGGCTACACCTTC.